This T cell receptor (beta chain) was captured in a study of T cell responses to AZD1222 COVID-19 vaccine. TCRdb's copy holds only in-frame clones and misses some; the assay was immunoSEQ multiplex PCR. The sample carries 150,000 to 200,000 clones, approximately 91% recorded once. The TCR originated in an adult in good health. This sample comprised peripheral blood, obtained on day 0 of AZD1222 vaccination.

The CDR3 DNA reads TGCGCCAGCAGCTTGGTCGGTCTAGCGGCATTTGAGCAAGAGACCCAGTACTTC. Translation: CASSLVGLAAFEQETQYF. This rearrangement joins TRBV5-1 to TRBJ2-5, with 7 bases that match TRBD2. The germline gives CDR1 SGHRS, CDR2 YFSETQ. After removal of 0 bases from V and 2 bases from J, the junction contained 13 bases not matched to a gene. The CDR3 is 18 amino acids.